The rows below give T cell receptor beta chains drawn from one sample of a study of siplizumab effects on memory and regulatory T cells. Clones were read by immunoSEQ multiplex PCR, and TCRdb kept only the in-frame ones, dropping some. The sample includes 45,000 to 60,000 clones, less than 90% of them seen just once. Sequencing input: naive CD8+ T cells sorted from blood. These receptor sequences come from a human donor in good health. CDR3s include the opening cysteine and the closing phenylalanine or tryptophan. The D gene is left open where the match is weak. Rows give clone size only sometimes, using once, few, many, or a class for an expanded clone.

size	V	D	J	DNA	CDR3
NA	TRBV6-5	NA	TRBJ2-7	TGTGCCAGCAGTCCTCGGGGTCCCCACGAGCAGTACTTC	CASSPRGPHEQYF
NA	TRBV4-1	TRBD1	TRBJ1-1	TGCGCCAGCAGCCAAGAGGCAGGGGGCGCGGGTGAAGCTTTCTTT	CASSQEAGGAGEAFF
NA	TRBV6-1	NA	TRBJ1-3	TGTGCCAGCAGTGAAGACAGTTCGGGAAACACCATATATTTT	CASSEDSSGNTIYF
once	TRBV4-2	NA	TRBJ1-6	TGTGCCAGCAGCCAAGTTCGAATCTACGGCGAATCCGTCTCTGGAAGCTCCTATAATTCACCCCTCCACTTT	CASSQVRIYGESVSGSSYNSPLHF
NA	TRBV5-5	TRBD2	TRBJ2-7	TGTGCCAGCATCTGGGCAACTAGCGGAGGCTACGAGCAGTACTTC	CASIWATSGGYEQYF
NA	TRBV5-1	NA	TRBJ1-1	TGCGCCAGCAGCTTGGCCCTGGGGGACACTGAAGCTTTCTTT	CASSLALGDTEAFF
NA	TRBV6-6	NA	TRBJ2-7	TGTGCCAGCACAGACAACCCCTACGAGCAGTACTTC	CASTDNPYEQYF
NA	TRBV12-5	NA	TRBJ1-1	TGTGCTAGTCGGGCGATGAACACTGAAGCTTTCTTT	CASRAMNTEAFF
NA	TRBV19	TRBD1	TRBJ1-5	TGTGCCAGTAGTCTATACAGGGGGCGAGGTCAGCCCCAGCATTTT	CASSLYRGRGQPQHF
NA	TRBV9	TRBD2	TRBJ2-1	TGTGCCAGCAGCCCTTTTGAGGATAGCGGGAGCCTCAACCATGAGCAGTTCTTC	CASSPFEDSGSLNHEQFF